This T cell receptor beta chain was profiled in a study of human T cells and chemical hapten exposure. Study details: Patches with 0.01% DPC went on the upper back, and the tests were read at 6 days. TCR yield per sample varied, mainly due to pooled library volumes.

As for time point: pre-sensitization, week 0. Described treatment: therapeutic diphenylcyclopropenone sensitization with weekly scalp DPC. The library gave individual cDNA molecules unique molecular identifiers. From the RACE reads, TCRdb called clonotypes with MiXCR, one entry per CDR3 protein. The sample records tens of thousands of distinct CDR3 sequences, approximately 11% being singletons. The V and J ends lost 6 bases and 5 bases respectively, with 10 bases between them. The CDR3 is 12 residues long. Germline V CDR1 and CDR2: MGHDK, SYGVNS. This clonotype was sampled from a woman between 50 and 59 years old with alopecia areata. Some clones in this sample may be carry-over from other donors' samples. The sequenced sample was whole blood, obtained in connection with sensitization to the hapten diphenylcyclopropenone (DPC). V and J are TRBV25-1 and TRBJ1-2; D remains ambiguous. CDR3 loop: CASRGRAYGYTF. CDR3 nucleotides: TGTGCCAGCAGGGGGAGGGCGTATGGCTACACCTTC.